This TCR beta chain comes out of a study of blood T cells in healthy people across ages. Isolating PBMCs gave at least 6 million of these cells per sample. Each sample provided at least 6 micrograms of extracted total RNA. Sample-barcoded 5' priming and a J-beta primer mix drove a second PCR of about 6 to 12 cycles. Each cDNA molecule received a tag from a template-switch adaptor that had 12 random nucleotides. Using its own MiXCR run on the 5' RACE reads, TCRdb lists one record per CDR3 protein. The data show about 640,000 distinct CDR3 sequences, roughly 31% seen once. As concerns this clonotype: The target antigen is unknown.

Findings and limits, study-wide: Age brought a roughly linear fall in TCR beta diversity measured per million T cells.

This receptor was identified in a woman over 75 in good health. Source material: blood.

CDR3 nucleotide sequence: TGCAGTGCTAGACTGGGGACGAACACTGAAGCTTTCTTT. This encodes CSARLGTNTEAFF. This chain links TRBV20-1 with TRBJ1-1, with D tentatively TRBD1 (5 bases). This CDR3 is built from 13 residues. Trimming shortened V by 2 bases and J by 1 base, and 8 bases separated the two germline ends. The germline gives CDR1 DFQATT, CDR2 SNEGSKA (reference sequence).